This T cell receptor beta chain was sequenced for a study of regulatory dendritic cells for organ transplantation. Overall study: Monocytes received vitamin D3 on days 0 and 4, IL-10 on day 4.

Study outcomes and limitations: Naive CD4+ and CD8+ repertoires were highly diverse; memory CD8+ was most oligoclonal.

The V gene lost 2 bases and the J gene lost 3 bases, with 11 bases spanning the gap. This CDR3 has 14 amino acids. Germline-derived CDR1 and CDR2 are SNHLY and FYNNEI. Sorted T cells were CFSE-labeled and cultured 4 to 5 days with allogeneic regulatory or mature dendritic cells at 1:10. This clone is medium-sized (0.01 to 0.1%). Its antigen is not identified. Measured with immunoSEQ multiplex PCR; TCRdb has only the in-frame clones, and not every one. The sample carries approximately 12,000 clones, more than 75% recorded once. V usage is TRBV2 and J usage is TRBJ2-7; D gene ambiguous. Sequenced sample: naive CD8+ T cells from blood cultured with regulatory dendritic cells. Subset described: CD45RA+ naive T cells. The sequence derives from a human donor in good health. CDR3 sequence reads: CASSERVGYYEQYF. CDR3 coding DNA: TGTGCCAGCAGTGAAAGAGTTGGTTACTACGAGCAGTACTTC.